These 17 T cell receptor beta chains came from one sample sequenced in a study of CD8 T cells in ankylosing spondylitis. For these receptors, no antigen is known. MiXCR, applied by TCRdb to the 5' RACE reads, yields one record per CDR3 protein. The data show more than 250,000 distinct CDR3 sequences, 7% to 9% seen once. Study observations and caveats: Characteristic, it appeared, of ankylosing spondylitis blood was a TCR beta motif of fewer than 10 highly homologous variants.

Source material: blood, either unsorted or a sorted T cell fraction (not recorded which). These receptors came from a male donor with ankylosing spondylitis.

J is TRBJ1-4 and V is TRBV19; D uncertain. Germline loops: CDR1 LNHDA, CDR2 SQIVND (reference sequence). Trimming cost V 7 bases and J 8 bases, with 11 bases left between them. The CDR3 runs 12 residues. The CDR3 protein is CASIGLGEKLFF. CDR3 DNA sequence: TGTGCCAGTATCGGACTCGGGGAAAAACTGTTTTTT.

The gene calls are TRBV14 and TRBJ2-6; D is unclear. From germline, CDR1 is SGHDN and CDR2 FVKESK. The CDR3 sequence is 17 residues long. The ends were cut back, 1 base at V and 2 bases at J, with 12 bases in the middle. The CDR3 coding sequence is TGTGCCAGCAGCCAAGGACTTTTACCGACTGGGGCCAACGTCCTGACTTTC. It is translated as CASSQGLLPTGANVLTF.

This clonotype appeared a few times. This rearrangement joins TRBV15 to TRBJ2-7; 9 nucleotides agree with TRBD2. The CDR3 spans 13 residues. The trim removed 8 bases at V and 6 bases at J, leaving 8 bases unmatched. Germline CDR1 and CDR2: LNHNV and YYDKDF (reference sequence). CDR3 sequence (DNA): TGTGCCACCCGGCGGGAGGGTTTCGGCGAGCAGTACTTC. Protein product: CATRREGFGEQYF. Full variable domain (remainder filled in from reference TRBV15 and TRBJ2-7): DAMVIQNPRYQVTQFGKPVTLSCSQTLNHNVMYWYQQKSSQAPKLLFHYYDKDFNNEADTPDNFQSRRPNTSFCFLDIRSPGLGDTAMYLCATRREGFGEQYFGPGTRLTVT.

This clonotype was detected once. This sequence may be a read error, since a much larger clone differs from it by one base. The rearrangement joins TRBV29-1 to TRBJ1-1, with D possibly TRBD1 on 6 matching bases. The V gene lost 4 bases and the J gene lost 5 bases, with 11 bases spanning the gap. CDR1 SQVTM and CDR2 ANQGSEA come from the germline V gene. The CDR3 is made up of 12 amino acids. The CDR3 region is CSVAGGGTEAFF. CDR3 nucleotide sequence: TGCAGCGTTGCGGGAGGGGGGACTGAAGCTTTCTTT.

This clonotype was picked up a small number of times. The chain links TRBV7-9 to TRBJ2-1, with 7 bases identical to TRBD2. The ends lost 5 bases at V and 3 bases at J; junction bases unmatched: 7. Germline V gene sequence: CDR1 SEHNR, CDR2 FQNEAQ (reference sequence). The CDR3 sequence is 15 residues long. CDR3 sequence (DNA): TGTGCCAGCAGCCGCAGCGGGATCTTCTACAATGAGCAGTTCTTC. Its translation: CASSRSGIFYNEQFF.

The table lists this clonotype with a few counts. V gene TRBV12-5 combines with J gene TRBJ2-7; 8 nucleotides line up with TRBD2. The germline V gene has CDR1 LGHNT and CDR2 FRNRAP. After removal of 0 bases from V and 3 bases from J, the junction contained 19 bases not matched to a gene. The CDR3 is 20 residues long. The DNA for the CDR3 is TGTGCTAGTGGTTTGGTACTGAGTGGTACGGTAGGGACTAGGAACTACGAGCAGTACTTC. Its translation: CASGLVLSGTVGTRNYEQYF.

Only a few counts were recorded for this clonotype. The CDR3 region is CASRFTGTSGSEQYF. The CDR3 DNA follows: TGCGCCAGCAGATTCACCGGGACTAGCGGGTCCGAGCAGTACTTC. This rearrangement joins TRBV5-1 to TRBJ2-7; 12 nucleotides agree with TRBD2. The CDR3 has 15 amino acids. V lost 5 bases and J lost 6; bases outside the gene matches: 9. The germline V gene has CDR1 SGHRS and CDR2 YFSETQ.

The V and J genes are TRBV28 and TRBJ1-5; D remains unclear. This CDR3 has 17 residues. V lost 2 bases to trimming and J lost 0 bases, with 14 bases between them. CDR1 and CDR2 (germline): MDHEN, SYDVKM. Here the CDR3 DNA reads TGTGCCAGCAGTTTACGAGGCCAGGAGAATAGCAATCAGCCCCAGCATTTT. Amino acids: CASSLRGQENSNQPQHF.

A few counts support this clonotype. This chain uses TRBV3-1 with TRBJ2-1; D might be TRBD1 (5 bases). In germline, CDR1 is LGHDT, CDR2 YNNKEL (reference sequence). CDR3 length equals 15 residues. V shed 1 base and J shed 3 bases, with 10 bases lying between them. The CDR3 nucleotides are TGTGCCAGCAGCCAAGGCAGGGTACTCTACAATGAGCAGTTCTTC. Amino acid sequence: CASSQGRVLYNEQFF.

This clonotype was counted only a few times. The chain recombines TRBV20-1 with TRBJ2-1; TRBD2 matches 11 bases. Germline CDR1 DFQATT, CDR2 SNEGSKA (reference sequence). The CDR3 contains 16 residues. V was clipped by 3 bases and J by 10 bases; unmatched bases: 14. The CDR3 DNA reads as TGCAGTGCTAGGCGGCGGACTAGCGGGTTCCCGGGCGAGCAGTTCTTC. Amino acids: CSARRRTSGFPGEQFF.

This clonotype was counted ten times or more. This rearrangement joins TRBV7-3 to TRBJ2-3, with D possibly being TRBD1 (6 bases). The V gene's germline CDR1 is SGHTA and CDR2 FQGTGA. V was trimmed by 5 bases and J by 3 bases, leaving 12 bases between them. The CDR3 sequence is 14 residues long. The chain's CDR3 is CASSPGTQTDTQYF. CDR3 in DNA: TGTGCCAGCAGCCCCGGGACACAGACAGATACGCAGTATTTT.

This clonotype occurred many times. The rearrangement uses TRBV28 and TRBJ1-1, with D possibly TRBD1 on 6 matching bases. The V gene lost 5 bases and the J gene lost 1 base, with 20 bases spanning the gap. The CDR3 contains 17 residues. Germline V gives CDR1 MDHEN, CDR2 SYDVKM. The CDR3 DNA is TGTGCCAGCAGTCTACCACCGATGACAGGCTGGAACACTGAAGCTTTCTTT. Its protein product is CASSLPPMTGWNTEAFF.

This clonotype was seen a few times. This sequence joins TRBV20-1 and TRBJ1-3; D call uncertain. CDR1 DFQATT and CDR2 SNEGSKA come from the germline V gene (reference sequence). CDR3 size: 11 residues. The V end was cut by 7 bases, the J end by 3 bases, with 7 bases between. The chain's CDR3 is CSVLDGNTIYF. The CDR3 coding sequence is TGCAGTGTCCTCGATGGAAACACCATATATTTT.

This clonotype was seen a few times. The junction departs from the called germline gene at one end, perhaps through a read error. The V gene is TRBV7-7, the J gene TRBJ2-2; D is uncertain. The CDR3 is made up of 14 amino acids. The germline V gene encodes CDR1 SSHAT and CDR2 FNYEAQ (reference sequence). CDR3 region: CASSSAANTGELFF. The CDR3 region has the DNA TGTGCTAGCAGCTCAGCAGCGAACACCGGGGAGCTGTTTTTT.

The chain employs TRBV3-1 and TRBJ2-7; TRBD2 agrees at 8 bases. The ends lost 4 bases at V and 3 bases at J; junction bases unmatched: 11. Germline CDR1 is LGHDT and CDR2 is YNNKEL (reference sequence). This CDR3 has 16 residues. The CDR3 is CASSRTPGAGGYEQYF. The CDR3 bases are TGTGCCAGCAGCCGAACCCCCGGGGCGGGAGGCTACGAGCAGTACTTC.

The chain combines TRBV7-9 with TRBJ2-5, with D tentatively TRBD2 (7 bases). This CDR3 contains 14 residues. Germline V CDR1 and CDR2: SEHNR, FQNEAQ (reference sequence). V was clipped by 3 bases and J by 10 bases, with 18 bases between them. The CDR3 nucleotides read TGTGCCAGCAGCTTCCTCCTAGGGGGAGGGGGCCAGTACTTC. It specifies CASSFLLGGGGQYF.

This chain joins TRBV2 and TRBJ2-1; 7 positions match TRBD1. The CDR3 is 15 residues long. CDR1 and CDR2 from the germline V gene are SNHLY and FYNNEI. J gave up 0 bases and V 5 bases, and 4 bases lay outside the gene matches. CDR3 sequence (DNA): TGTGCCAGCAGTACACAGGGGAGCTCCTACAATGAGCAGTTCTTC. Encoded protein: CASSTQGSSYNEQFF.